This entry lists 11 T cell receptor beta chains sequenced from one sample in a study of T cell changes during pregnancy in multiple sclerosis. Method: immunoSEQ multiplex PCR; TCRdb's copy keeps in-frame clones and lacks some. The sample shows 90,000 to 120,000 clones, just over 90% of them seen only once. The sample here was peripheral blood, taken after pregnancy. These receptor sequences come from a female donor with multiple sclerosis, enrolled in a pregnancy study.

V gene TRBV10-3 combines with J gene TRBJ1-5; 7 nucleotides agree with TRBD1. CDR1 is ENHRY and CDR2 is SYGVKD in the germline V gene. Trimming cost V 3 bases and J 2 bases; bases outside gene matches: 1. The CDR3 consists of 14 residues. The CDR3 nucleotides are TGTGCCATCAGTGACGGGACAGGCAATCAGCCCCAGCATTTT. This gives the protein CAISDGTGNQPQHF.

This sequence joins TRBV7-2 and TRBJ1-4, with 10 bases fitting TRBD1. Germline lookup yields CDR1 SGHTA and CDR2 FQGNSA. V shed 2 bases and J 8 bases; nucleotides not matched to a gene: 17. The CDR3 has 19 residues. CDR3 protein: CASSLPPGIIGQGEEKLFF. DNA for the CDR3: TGTGCCAGCAGCTTACCCCCTGGAATTATCGGACAGGGGGAAGAAAAACTGTTTTTT.

The gene calls are TRBV6-5 and TRBJ1-4; maybe TRBD1 (5 bases). The CDR3 length is 15 residues. The germline V and J ends were trimmed by 0 bases and 11 bases, with 16 bases remaining between them. The germline gives CDR1 MNHEY, CDR2 SVGAGI. The chain's CDR3 is CASSYSLWTQEKLFF. The CDR3 nucleotides read TGTGCCAGCAGTTACTCTCTATGGACACAGGAGAAACTGTTTTTT.

The chain is built from TRBV10-3 and TRBJ2-3, with 8 bases matching TRBD1. V dropped 5 bases and J dropped 3; count of bases not matched to a gene: 13. Per the germline V gene, CDR1 is ENHRY and CDR2 is SYGVKD. This CDR3 spans 17 amino acids. CDR3 in DNA: TGTGCCATCAGTCCAGACCCCAGGGGGCGCGGTACAGATACGCAGTATTTT. Its translation is CAISPDPRGRGTDTQYF.

V usage is TRBV5-1 and J usage is TRBJ1-2; D is ambiguous. The germline V gene has CDR1 SGHRS and CDR2 YFSETQ. V was shortened by 0 bases and J by 4 bases, with 13 bases between the two germline ends. The CDR3 has 15 residues. The CDR3 sequence is CASSLEASLSYGYTF. The CDR3 bases are TGCGCCAGCAGCTTGGAGGCTAGTTTGAGCTATGGCTACACCTTC.

This clone was observed a few times. J is TRBJ1-1 and V is TRBV5-4; the match to TRBD1 covers 8 bases. CDR1 is SGHNT, CDR2 YYREEE, per germline (reference sequence). The V gene end was trimmed by 3 bases and the J gene end by 1 base; junction bases not matched to a gene: 14. The CDR3 runs 18 residues. The CDR3 protein is CASSSGSRTGTRNTEAFF. In DNA, the CDR3 is TGTGCCAGCAGCTCGGGATCACGGACAGGGACTCGGAACACTGAAGCTTTCTTT. The full variable domain, completed using reference TRBV5-4 and TRBJ1-1, is ETGVTQSPTHLIKTRGQQVTLRCSSQSGHNTVSWYQQALGQGPQFIFQYYREEENGRGNFPPRFSGLQFPNYSSELNVNALELDDSALYLCASSSGSRTGTRNTEAFFGQGTRLTVV.

The chain couples TRBV18 to TRBJ1-2, with 9 bases fitting TRBD1. V lost 5 bases, J lost 1 base, and 8 bases stayed unmatched. This CDR3 contains 16 residues. Germline-derived CDR1 and CDR2 are KGHSH and LQKENI. CDR3 DNA sequence: TGTGCCAGCTCAATCACAGGGGGCGCCAATAACTATGGCTACACCTTC. It translates to CASSITGGANNYGYTF.

The chain is built from TRBV11-3 and TRBJ2-5, with D possibly being TRBD2 (5 bases). V dropped 2 bases and J dropped 4 bases, with 11 bases sitting between them. The CDR3 extends over 14 amino acids. The germline V gene encodes CDR1 SGHNT and CDR2 YENEEA. As DNA, the CDR3 is TGTGCCAGCAGCTTAATGGGCGCGGGAGAGACCCAGTACTTC. Translating gives CASSLMGAGETQYF.

In its sample, this clone was seen a few times. V gene TRBV4-1 combines with J gene TRBJ2-2; 7 bases map to TRBD1. V shed 5 bases and J 2 bases; nucleotides not matched to a gene: 5. CDR1 MGHRA and CDR2 YSYEKL come from the germline V gene. The CDR3 sequence is 15 residues long. In DNA, the CDR3 is TGCGCCAGCAGCACCGGGACAGCCAACACCGGGGAGCTGTTTTTT. As protein: CASSTGTANTGELFF.

CDR3 nucleotide sequence: TGCGCCAGCAGCCTTTTACAGGGTACCGAATCACCCCTCCACTTT. Translation gives CASSLLQGTESPLHF. The chain is built from TRBV5-1 and TRBJ1-6; D may be TRBD1 (6 bases). The length of the CDR3 is 15 residues. Germline V gene lookup returns CDR1 SGHRS and CDR2 YFSETQ. Trimming took 4 bases from V and 10 from J, leaving 18 bases between them.

The chain has TRBV29-1 and TRBJ1-2; D perhaps matches TRBD1 (5 bases). This CDR3 contains 13 residues. Trimming cost V 4 bases and J 2 bases, with 11 bases left between them. Per the germline V gene, CDR1 is SQVTM and CDR2 is ANQGSEA. The CDR3 protein is CSVAGGLNYGYTF. DNA for the CDR3: TGCAGCGTTGCCGGGGGGTTGAACTATGGCTACACCTTC.